This T cell receptor (beta chain) was sequenced for a study of blood T cell repertoires in COVID-19. The protocol was immunoSEQ multiplex PCR, while the TCRdb copy is restricted to in-frame clones and leaves out a portion. The data show about 240,000 clones, with roughly 83% seen just once and around 12% held by the top ten. Germline loops: CDR1 MNHNY, CDR2 SVGAGI (reference sequence). CDR3 size: 13 residues. With 2 bases removed from V and 10 bases from J, the gap between germline ends came to 11 bases. This chain uses TRBV6-6 with TRBJ1-4, with D tentatively TRBD1 (5 bases). The receptor was derived from a man older than 75 with acute or convalescent COVID-19. The sequencing sample was made of peripheral blood. The CDR3 is CASSYTTGGKLFF. CDR3 nucleotides: TGTGCCAGCAGTTACACGACGGGGGGAAAACTGTTTTTT.